This T cell receptor beta chain derives from a study of blood T cell repertoires in COVID-19. Across the whole study: From T cells, B-cell-depleted T cells, or PBMCs came the material, which was cDNA or gDNA.

How the authors handled the data: It was from reference gene primer amplification that nucleated cell counts were estimated. TCRdb's table, derived via immunoSEQ multiplex PCR, lists solely in-frame clones and lacks some. The DNA was the basis for D and trimming; V, J and clone size are from that table. In the table there are roughly 100,000 clones, over 75% of which are singletons. The CDR3 is made up of 14 amino acids. Germline values: CDR1 GTSNPN, CDR2 SVGIG (reference sequence). V lost 2 bases and J lost 6; bases outside the gene matches: 4. The receptor was isolated from a woman aged 80 or over with acute or convalescent COVID-19. This chain uses TRBV30 with TRBJ1-6; 7 bases map to TRBD1. Sequencing was performed on peripheral blood. The CDR3 DNA sequence: TGTGCCTGGAGTAAGGGACAGACTAATTCACCCCTCCACTTT. Residues: CAWSKGQTNSPLHF.